This T cell receptor (beta chain) comes out of a study of T cell repertoires in cytomegalovirus infection. TCRdb reprocessed the reads with MiXCR, giving one entry per CDR3 protein. The sample carries some 270,000 distinct CDR3 sequences, 20% to 25% recorded once. This clonotype was counted between two and nine times. Its target is unknown. The CDR3 length is 16 residues. Germline CDR1 reads MDHEN; CDR2 reads SYDVKM. The trim removed 4 bases at V and 1 base at J, leaving 5 bases unmatched. The chain is built from TRBV28 and TRBJ2-5, with 11 nucleotides matching TRBD2. Source: cultured PBMCs, taken from culture after CMV antigen stimulation. This TCR came from a human donor in good health (CMV status not recorded). Some clones in this sample may be carry-over from other donors' samples. The CDR3 coding sequence is TGTGCCAGCAGTTCCGGACTAGCGGGCTCCCAAGAGACCCAGTACTTC. It specifies CASSSGLAGSQETQYF.